Reported below is one T cell receptor beta chain. What it binds is unknown. This CDR3 is 12 amino acids long. The V gene's germline CDR1 is SQVTM and CDR2 ANQGSEA. Trimming cost V 6 bases and J 3 bases, with 11 bases left between them. The data were taken from a study of cytomegalovirus exposure and HLA in healthy donors. Broader study findings: Cytomegalovirus association was listed for about 150 TCR beta chains.

Primers for the PCR totalled 60 Vbeta and 13 Jbeta. Sequencing used immunoSEQ multiplex PCR; TCRdb keeps in-frame clones, though not all of them. The profile covers hundreds of thousands of clones, with about 90% appearing a single time and approximately 2.4% taken by the ten largest. This sequence was found in a woman aged 18 to 35 in good health and CMV-seronegative. The sequencing input was PBMCs. The gene calls are TRBV29-1 and TRBJ1-2, with D perhaps TRBD1 (5 bases). CDR3 DNA: TGCAGCGTCCTAGGGGTAGACTATGGCTACACCTTC. It is translated as CSVLGVDYGYTF.